One T cell receptor beta chain is described in this entry. Its matching antigen is unknown. This sample is part of a study of cytomegalovirus exposure and HLA in healthy donors. Study information: Roughly 179 million T cells yielded approximately 100 million unique TCR beta sequences, as an earlier analysis found.

The germline V gene has CDR1 SGDLS and CDR2 YYNGEE. The ends were cut back, 6 bases at V and 6 bases at J, with 18 bases in the middle. The CDR3 length is 15 residues. In the PCR, 60 Vbeta and 13 Jbeta primers were used. Libraries were prepared by immunoSEQ multiplex PCR; TCRdb keeps only in-frame clonotypes and omits some of them. The sample has 120,000 or so clones; about 16% are singletons. Study-wide points: Within a later analysis, the majority of CMV-associated TCR beta chains appeared HLA-restricted.

Sequenced sample: PBMCs. The V call is TRBV9, the J call TRBJ2-2; maybe TRBD2 (5 bases). This TCR was sampled from a woman younger than 30 in good health and CMV-seronegative. CDR3 protein: CASTPLEVEAGELFF. As DNA, the CDR3 is TGTGCCAGCACCCCCTTGGAGGTAGAGGCCGGGGAGCTGTTTTTT.